The 22 T cell receptor beta chains listed next were all sequenced from one sample in a study of beta chain features in type 1 diabetes. Study-wide results and caveats: In all four CD4+ subsets, TCRB CDR3 length was significantly, moderately reduced in type 1 diabetes.

Their antigens remain unidentified. Expressed TCRB transcripts were sequenced after all isolated RNA was converted to cDNA. Libraries were prepared by immunoSEQ multiplex PCR; TCRdb keeps only in-frame clonotypes and omits some of them. The sample holds over 650,000 clones, more than 13% seen once. Sequenced material: naive CD4+ T cells from blood. Receptors originate from a young man with type 1 diabetes.

This clone has a handful of counts. The chain recombines TRBV7-9 with TRBJ2-1; 8 positions agree with TRBD1. Germline V lookup: CDR1 SEHNR, CDR2 FQNEAQ (reference sequence). The CDR3 covers 13 residues. V lost 5 bases to trimming and J lost 9 bases; unmatched junction nucleotides: 6. The CDR3 region has the DNA TGTGCCAGCAGCACCACAGGGGGTGGTGAGCAGTTCTTC. As protein: CASSTTGGGEQFF.

This clone was seen a few times. The V gene is TRBV6-1, the J gene TRBJ2-1, with TRBD2 matching over 12 bases. The germline V gene encodes CDR1 MNHNS and CDR2 SASEGT. The CDR3 extends over 14 amino acids. J lost 8 bases, V lost 11 bases, and 10 bases had no gene match. The CDR3 nucleotides are TGTGCCTCAGAGACTAGCGGGAGTGGCGATGAGCAGTTCTTC. Its translation is CASETSGSGDEQFF.

This chain uses TRBV27 with TRBJ2-1; D call uncertain. Trimming took 2 bases from V and 0 from J, leaving 14 bases between them. The germline V gene has CDR1 MNHEY and CDR2 SMNVEV (reference sequence). There are 17 residues in the CDR3. The CDR3 sequence: CASSLPGQASSYNEQFF. Written as DNA, the CDR3 is TGTGCCAGCAGTTTACCCGGGCAGGCAAGCTCCTACAATGAGCAGTTCTTC.

This clone was detected a few times. The chain is built from TRBV29-1 and TRBJ1-2, with D possibly matching TRBD1 (5 bases). V was trimmed by 5 bases and J by 4 bases, leaving 8 bases between them. Per the germline V gene, CDR1 is SQVTM and CDR2 is ANQGSEA. CDR3 length equals 11 residues. CDR3 sequence reads: CSVQGVYGYTF. The DNA for the CDR3 is TGCAGCGTTCAGGGCGTCTATGGCTACACCTTC.

This clone was observed a few times. V usage is TRBV5-1 and J usage is TRBJ2-5, with 7 nucleotides matching TRBD1. CDR3 length: 13 residues. Germline CDR1 SGHRS, CDR2 YFSETQ. V trimming: 4 bases; J trimming: 2 bases; junction bases outside the gene matches: 2. The CDR3, as DNA: TGCGCCAGCAGCCCAGGGGGTCAAGAGACCCAGTACTTC. As protein: CASSPGGQETQYF.

This clone was found a few times. V is TRBV7-3 and J is TRBJ2-1; 10 nucleotides agree with TRBD2. The CDR3 has 16 amino acids. Germline values: CDR1 SGHTA, CDR2 FQGTGA. The J segment lost 0 bases and the V segment lost 4 bases, leaving 3 bases of the junction unmatched. CDR3 in DNA: TGTGCCAGCAGCTCCTCTAGCGGGAGCTCCTACAATGAGCAGTTCTTC. Its protein is CASSSSSGSSYNEQFF.

On this clone: At the DNA level, this CDR3 is encoded by other sequences in the same sample as well. This chain uses TRBV13 with TRBJ2-7; possible D gene TRBD2, 5 bases. This CDR3 comprises 14 residues. Germline V lookup: CDR1 PRHDT, CDR2 FYEKMQ (reference sequence). V was cut by 3 bases and J by 4 bases, with 13 bases left in between. The CDR3 loop is CASSFRRVSYEQYF. CDR3 in DNA: TGTGCCAGCAGCTTCAGGCGGGTTTCATACGAGCAGTACTTC.

The CDR3 sequence is CASSQPAGRGGLETQYF. CDR3 DNA sequence: TGTGCCAGCAGCCAACCAGCAGGGCGGGGGGGCCTAGAGACCCAGTACTTC. The chain combines TRBV28 with TRBJ2-5; 9 bases line up with TRBD2. The V gene end was trimmed by 6 bases and the J gene end by 4 bases; junction bases not matched to a gene: 15. The CDR3 totals 17 residues. Looked up from germline, CDR1 is MDHEN and CDR2 is SYDVKM.

The genes are TRBV6-4 and TRBJ2-1; 15 nucleotides agree with TRBD2. V dropped 9 bases and J dropped 9; count of bases not matched to a gene: 21. Looked up from germline, CDR1 is MRHNA and CDR2 is SNTAGT. The CDR3 totals 19 residues. The CDR3 spells CASAGAGLAGGNRAGEQFF. CDR3 bases: TGTGCCAGTGCCGGAGCGGGACTAGCGGGAGGTAATCGTGCGGGTGAGCAGTTCTTC.

Remarks on this clone: The same CDR3 can be traced to other DNA sequences in this sample. The chain uses TRBV27 and TRBJ2-7, with D tentatively TRBD2 (6 bases). CDR1 and CDR2 from the germline V gene are MNHEY and SMNVEV (reference sequence). V dropped 3 bases and J dropped 2 bases, with 11 bases sitting between them. The length of the CDR3 is 14 residues. Here the CDR3 DNA reads TGTGCCAGCAGTTTCTCAGCGGGCCCCTACGAGCAGTACTTC. The encoded protein is CASSFSAGPYEQYF.

This clone came up a few times. V usage is TRBV2 and J usage is TRBJ1-3; D possibly corresponds to TRBD1 (5 bases). From germline, CDR1 is SNHLY and CDR2 FYNNEI. V shed 4 bases and J shed 3 bases, with 10 bases lying between them. This CDR3 has 14 amino acids. This CDR3 is CASSVRGLGNTIYF. Here the CDR3 DNA reads TGTGCCAGCAGTGTGAGGGGACTTGGAAACACCATATATTTT.

The rearrangement uses TRBV28 and TRBJ2-6, with D perhaps TRBD1 (6 bases). In germline, CDR1 is MDHEN, CDR2 SYDVKM. The length of the CDR3 is 18 residues. The germline V and J ends were trimmed by 6 bases and 0 bases, with 18 bases remaining between them. CDR3 protein: CASSRGQPPYSGANVLTF. As DNA, the CDR3 is TGTGCCAGCAGCCGAGGACAGCCACCATACTCTGGGGCCAACGTCCTGACTTTC.

The chain recombines TRBV11-2 with TRBJ1-4; TRBD1 is a possible D gene (6 bases). The CDR3 sequence is 14 residues long. Trimming removed 4 bases at V and 4 bases at J, with 10 bases between. CDR1 is SGHAT and CDR2 is FQNNGV in the germline V gene. The CDR3 loop is CASSWTDLNEKLFF. CDR3 sequence (DNA): TGTGCCAGCAGCTGGACAGACCTTAATGAAAAACTGTTTTTT.

J is TRBJ1-2 and V is TRBV7-9; perhaps TRBD1 as D (5 bases). From germline, CDR1 is SEHNR and CDR2 FQNEAQ (reference sequence). CDR3 length equals 16 residues. Trimming stripped 5 bases from V and 0 bases from J, with 16 bases between. The CDR3 region is CASSLTDTTANYGYTF. In DNA, the CDR3 is TGTGCCAGCAGCCTAACGGACACGACGGCTAACTATGGCTACACCTTC.

The J gene is TRBJ1-1, the V gene TRBV30, with a tentative D call TRBD1 (5 bases). Germline V lookup: CDR1 GTSNPN, CDR2 SVGIG (reference sequence). The CDR3 is made up of 19 amino acids. V was shortened by 1 base and J by 4 bases, with 28 bases between the two germline ends. Written as DNA, the CDR3 is TGTGCCTGGAGTGCATGGTGGGGGATACCATCCACCCGGGGCACTGAAGCTTTCTTT. Translation gives CAWSAWWGIPSTRGTEAFF.

This clone has more than one count but fewer than ten. Within the sample, other DNA sequences also encode this same CDR3. The V gene is TRBV30, the J gene TRBJ1-5; 8 bases match TRBD1. Germline CDR1 is GTSNPN and CDR2 is SVGIG (reference sequence). This CDR3 comprises 13 residues. V gave up 4 bases and J gave up 4 bases; unmatched junction bases: 3. The CDR3 spells CAWTGGGNQPQHF. CDR3 DNA sequence: TGTGCCTGGACAGGGGGCGGAAATCAGCCCCAGCATTTT.

The chain joins TRBV7-9 to TRBJ2-1, with D unclear. Germline V gene data show CDR1 as SEHNR and CDR2 as FQNEAQ (reference sequence). The CDR3 is made up of 11 amino acids. V was clipped by 4 bases and J by 11 bases, with 9 bases between them. The DNA of the CDR3 is TGTGCCAGCAGCTCCTACCAAAAGCAGTTCTTC. The encoded protein is CASSSYQKQFF.

This clone was detected a few times. V usage is TRBV28 and J usage is TRBJ1-2; D call uncertain. The germline V and J ends were trimmed by 2 bases and 7 bases, with 8 bases remaining between them. Germline V gives CDR1 MDHEN, CDR2 SYDVKM. The CDR3 is 12 amino acids. CDR3 bases: TGTGCCAGCAGTTTAGTAGGGATTGGCTACACCTTC. Translating it yields CASSLVGIGYTF.

A remark on this clone: An end of the junction does not agree with germline; a read error may underlie this. The chain carries TRBV4-2 and TRBJ2-2; D perhaps matches TRBD2 (7 bases). CDR1 is LGHNA and CDR2 is YNFKEQ in the germline V gene. The CDR3 has 15 residues. The CDR3 loop reads CASSQARGGTGELSF. CDR3 DNA: TGTGCCAGCAGCCAAGCAAGGGGGGGCACCGGGGAGCTGTCTTTT.

The rearrangement joins TRBV25-1 to TRBJ1-2, with 9 bases that match TRBD1. V gave up 9 bases and J gave up 5 bases; unmatched junction bases: 19. The CDR3 has 17 residues. CDR1 MGHDK and CDR2 SYGVNS come from the germline V gene. The CDR3 loop is CARLYVQGASGPYGYTF. CDR3 DNA: TGTGCCAGATTATACGTACAGGGGGCGTCAGGTCCTTATGGCTACACCTTC.

This clone was recorded a few times. This chain uses TRBV5-6 with TRBJ2-1; no reliable D call. V dropped 1 base and J dropped 6 bases, with 5 bases sitting between them. The length of the CDR3 is 12 residues. Germline loops: CDR1 SGHDT, CDR2 YYEEEE. The CDR3 here is CASSLHGNEQFF. The CDR3 coding sequence is TGTGCCAGCAGCTTGCACGGCAATGAGCAGTTCTTC.

J is TRBJ1-4 and V is TRBV4-3; a weak D match, TRBD1 (6 bases). Between the trimmed V and J ends, which lost 1 base and 7 bases, there was a span of 16 bases. The CDR3 runs 16 residues. The V gene's germline CDR1 is LGHNA and CDR2 YSLEER. In nucleotides, the CDR3 is TGCGCCAGCAGCCAAGGCCACGGGGGCGTAAGTGAAAAACTGTTTTTT. Encoded protein: CASSQGHGGVSEKLFF.